The next 32 T cell receptor beta chains were all read from a single sample in a study of follicular helper T cells after annual influenza vaccination (dated by TCRdb to 2016 to 2017). The time point label of this sample denotes: 2013-2014 season, 7 days after vaccination. The library was prepared using the immunoSEQ multiplex PCR assay. This immuneACCESS table, as held by TCRdb, lists in-frame sequences with V and J called but not all clones. Of the missing ones, under half trace to an unresolved V gene in checked studies; the others have no known cause. The sample contains 5,000 to 6,000 clones, roughly 90% of them found a single time. The ten largest clones take up roughly 1.4% of the sample. Here the sequenced sample was CXCR5+ CD38- circulating T follicular helper cells from blood, taken 7 days after influenza vaccination. In the paper's terms, the cell subset or site label means: circulating Tfh, non-naive CD4+CXCR5+PD-1+ (ICOS+CD38+ or ICOS-CD38-). The receptors here all came from an adult who received the influenza vaccine.

Regarding this clone: The sample holds other DNA sequences that translate to the same CDR3. The chain has TRBV6-6 and TRBJ1-2; 11 positions match TRBD1. Per germline, CDR1 MNHNY and CDR2 SVGAGI (reference sequence). The CDR3 totals 14 residues. J was trimmed by 6 bases and V by 0 bases; bases with no gene match: 0. The CDR3 DNA follows: TGTGCCAGCAGTTACTCGGGACAGGGGGATGGCTACACCTTC. This gives the protein CASSYSGQGDGYTF.

V is TRBV5-5 and J is TRBJ2-5, with 7 bases fitting TRBD2. Per the germline V gene, CDR1 is SGHKS and CDR2 is YYEKEE (reference sequence). V lost 6 bases, J lost 7 bases, and 12 bases stayed unmatched. CDR3 length: 14 amino acids. This chain's CDR3 is CASKGTTEVRTQYF. The CDR3 coding sequence is TGTGCCAGCAAGGGGACTACCGAAGTGAGGACCCAGTACTTC. Complete variable domain (other parts from reference TRBV5-5 and TRBJ2-5): DAGVTQSPTHLIKTRGQQVTLRCSPISGHKSVSWYQQVLGQGPQFIFQYYEKEERGRGNFPDRFSARQFPNYSSELNVNALLLGDSALYLCASKGTTEVRTQYFGPGTRLLVL.

The genes are TRBV9 and TRBJ1-1; no clear D. The CDR3 is made up of 13 amino acids. The ends were cut back, 0 bases at V and 7 bases at J, with 10 bases in the middle. Per the germline V gene, CDR1 is SGDLS and CDR2 is YYNGEE. CDR3 in DNA: TGTGCCAGCAGCGTAGAAGCAAATGGTGAAGCTTTCTTT. The encoded protein is CASSVEANGEAFF.

This clone was recorded only once. V gene TRBV28 combines with J gene TRBJ1-1, with TRBD1 as a possible D gene (5 bases). The CDR3 loop spans 14 amino acids. Germline V CDR1 and CDR2: MDHEN, SYDVKM. V lost 5 bases and J lost 4, with 14 bases in between. The CDR3 nucleotides read TGTGCCAGCAGTGCTCTTTTCGGGGGCACTGAAGCTTTCTTT. Translating gives CASSALFGGTEAFF.

The chain links TRBV2 to TRBJ1-4, with 7 nucleotides matching TRBD1. Germline V lookup: CDR1 SNHLY, CDR2 FYNNEI. V lost 4 bases and J lost 2; bases outside the gene matches: 7. The CDR3 loop spans 16 amino acids. CDR3 in DNA: TGTGCCAGCAGTGGCCCAGGGGGATGGACTAATGAAAAACTGTTTTTT. Encoded protein: CASSGPGGWTNEKLFF.

The chain uses TRBV11-2 and TRBJ2-7, with TRBD1 matching over 8 bases. V trimming: 2 bases; J trimming: 7 bases; junction bases outside the gene matches: 16. Germline CDR1 SGHAT, CDR2 FQNNGV. CDR3 length equals 17 residues. In DNA form, the CDR3 reads TGTGCCAGCAGCTTAAGGGACTTGACAGGGGTCGTTGATGAGCAGTACTTC. Translation gives CASSLRDLTGVVDEQYF.

V gene TRBV15 combines with J gene TRBJ2-6; D might be TRBD1 (5 bases). Germline V gene lookup returns CDR1 LNHNV and CDR2 YYDKDF (reference sequence). This CDR3 is built from 16 residues. V lost 5 bases and J 1 base, leaving 12 bases between the germline ends. The CDR3 protein is CATSSFRGSGANVLTF. In DNA form, the CDR3 reads TGTGCCACCAGCTCCTTTAGGGGTTCTGGGGCCAACGTCCTGACTTTC.

The rearrangement links TRBV30 to TRBJ2-3; 9 nucleotides agree with TRBD2. CDR1 is GTSNPN, CDR2 SVGIG, per germline (reference sequence). The trim removed 8 bases at V and 4 bases at J, leaving 13 bases unmatched. The CDR3 has 15 residues. The CDR3: CARSQGLAGSDTQYF. The CDR3 bases are TGTGCCCGCTCACAGGGGCTAGCGGGGTCAGATACGCAGTATTTT.

The V and J genes are TRBV30 and TRBJ2-3; D gene uncertain. The CDR3 totals 13 residues. Germline-derived CDR1 and CDR2 are GTSNPN and SVGIG (reference sequence). Trimming removed 0 bases at V and 1 base at J, with 5 bases between. This chain's CDR3 is CAWSVRGTDTQYF. In nucleotides, the CDR3 is TGTGCCTGGAGTGTACGGGGCACAGATACGCAGTATTTT.

V is TRBV5-1 and J is TRBJ1-2; tentative D call: TRBD1 (6 bases). CDR1 and CDR2 from the germline V gene are SGHRS and YFSETQ. The CDR3 totals 14 residues. V was trimmed by 5 bases and J by 8 bases, leaving 19 bases between them. In DNA form, the CDR3 reads TGCGCCAGCAGTCCGACCGGGGAGGGGGTAGGCTACACCTTC. This codes for CASSPTGEGVGYTF.

This rearrangement joins TRBV6-5 to TRBJ1-5; 7 bases line up with TRBD1. Trimming took 4 bases from V and 4 from J; bases not matched to a gene: 1. The CDR3 loop spans 13 amino acids. Germline V gives CDR1 MNHEY, CDR2 SVGAGI. The CDR3 reads CASSSTGNQPQHF. CDR3 bases: TGTGCCAGCAGTTCGACAGGGAATCAGCCCCAGCATTTT.

This sequence joins TRBV6-1 and TRBJ2-5; 13 bases align to TRBD2. CDR1 is MNHNS, CDR2 SASEGT, per germline. V lost 0 bases to trimming and J lost 5 bases; unmatched junction nucleotides: 3. This CDR3 has 16 amino acids. CDR3 DNA: TGTGCCAGCAGTGAAGCGGTACTAGCGGGGGGGGAGACCCAGTACTTC. It is translated as CASSEAVLAGGETQYF.

This clone was seen only a few times. The gene calls are TRBV30 and TRBJ2-4, with 7 bases matching TRBD2. The V gene end was trimmed by 0 bases and the J gene end by 8 bases; junction bases not matched to a gene: 7. CDR1 and CDR2 from the germline V gene are GTSNPN and SVGIG (reference sequence). The CDR3 extends over 14 amino acids. CDR3 DNA: TGTGCCTGGAGTGTAGGGGCAGGGAGGGACATTCAGTACTTC. It translates to CAWSVGAGRDIQYF.

The rearrangement uses TRBV30 and TRBJ1-4; TRBD1 might be the D (5 bases). Germline V gene lookup returns CDR1 GTSNPN and CDR2 SVGIG (reference sequence). The CDR3 consists of 14 residues. V dropped 0 bases and J dropped 2 bases, with 7 bases sitting between them. For the CDR3, the DNA is TGTGCCTGGAGTGTTGGGGGGACTAATGAAAAACTGTTTTTT. As protein: CAWSVGGTNEKLFF. The full variable domain, completed using reference TRBV30 and TRBJ1-4, is SQTIHQWPATLVQPVGSPLSLECTVEGTSNPNLYWYRQAAGRGLQLLFYSVGIGQISSEVPQNLSASRPQDRQFILSSKKLLLSDSGFYLCAWSVGGTNEKLFFGSGTQLSVL.

The J gene is TRBJ1-2, the V gene TRBV5-4; D is uncertain. Germline CDR1 and CDR2: SGHNT and YYREEE (reference sequence). The CDR3 totals 13 residues. V lost 2 bases, J lost 8 bases, and 13 bases lay in between. CDR3 residues: CASSFRGREGYTF. Written as DNA, the CDR3 is TGTGCCAGCAGCTTTAGAGGGCGGGAGGGCTACACCTTC.

The chain recombines TRBV15 with TRBJ2-3; 10 nucleotides match TRBD2. Losses at the gene ends were 4 bases for V and 4 bases for J; bases not matched to a gene: 8. In germline, CDR1 is LNHNV, CDR2 YYDKDF (reference sequence). This CDR3 has 16 residues. This chain's CDR3 is CATSKPAGGFSDTQYF. DNA of the CDR3: TGTGCCACCAGCAAACCAGCGGGGGGGTTTTCAGATACGCAGTATTTT.

This chain links TRBV2 with TRBJ2-2; 8 positions match TRBD1. After removal of 3 bases from V and 6 bases from J, the junction contained 3 bases not matched to a gene. The CDR3 runs to 14 residues. Germline-derived CDR1 and CDR2 are SNHLY and FYNNEI. The CDR3 loop reads CASSDEQGAGELFF. The CDR3 DNA reads TGTGCCAGCAGTGACGAACAGGGGGCCGGGGAGCTGTTTTTT.

V and J are TRBV11-2 and TRBJ1-5; 7 nucleotides align to TRBD1. Germline trimming cut 6 bases from V and 5 bases from J; bases unmatched to any gene: 4. Germline values: CDR1 SGHAT, CDR2 FQNNGV. CDR3 length: 13 amino acids. CDR3 residues: CASSTGVDQPQHF. Written as DNA, the CDR3 is TGTGCCAGCAGTACAGGGGTGGATCAGCCCCAGCATTTT.

CDR3 loop: CASSLPGVWGNEQYF. The CDR3 coding sequence is TGTGCCAGCAGCCTACCGGGGGTTTGGGGGAACGAGCAGTACTTC. The chain couples TRBV14 to TRBJ2-7, with D tentatively TRBD2 (6 bases). The V end was cut by 4 bases, the J end by 5 bases, with 18 bases between. The CDR3 runs 15 residues. Per the germline V gene, CDR1 is SGHDN and CDR2 is FVKESK.

The V and J genes are TRBV11-1 and TRBJ2-3; 10 bases line up with TRBD2. The CDR3 consists of 16 residues. Trimming removed 5 bases from V and 1 base from J; junction bases left unmatched: 6. Looked up from germline, CDR1 is SGHAT and CDR2 is FQDESV (reference sequence). The CDR3 DNA follows: TGTGCCAGCAGCCCGAGGACTAGCGGACGCACAGATACGCAGTATTTT. Encoded protein: CASSPRTSGRTDTQYF.

V is TRBV7-2 and J is TRBJ2-2; 11 nucleotides align to TRBD2. The CDR3 length is 17 residues. J gave up 4 bases and V 3 bases, and 7 bases lay outside the gene matches. Per the germline V gene, CDR1 is SGHTA and CDR2 is FQGNSA. CDR3 in DNA: TGTGCCAGCAGCTTTCGACTAGCGGGATGGGTCACCGGGGAGCTGTTTTTT. As protein: CASSFRLAGWVTGELFF.

This clone was detected a few times. The chain uses TRBV28 and TRBJ2-7; 7 nucleotides agree with TRBD1. Trimming at V came to 6 bases and at J to 3 bases, leaving 11 bases not matched to a gene. The germline V gene has CDR1 MDHEN and CDR2 SYDVKM. CDR3 size: 15 residues. The CDR3 bases are TGTGCCAGCAGCTTGCCAGGGGGTCGGAACTACGAGCAGTACTTC. This gives the protein CASSLPGGRNYEQYF.

This chain uses TRBV6-6 with TRBJ1-4; TRBD1 might be the D (6 bases). The length of the CDR3 is 15 residues. Trimming took 7 bases from V and 8 from J, leaving 20 bases between them. Per germline, CDR1 MNHNY and CDR2 SVGAGI (reference sequence). CDR3 in amino acids: CASNEGGGGLEKLFF. The CDR3 bases are TGTGCCAGCAACGAGGGGGGGGGAGGGTTGGAAAAACTGTTTTTT.

The CDR3 is CATRFQRQNTEAFF. DNA for the CDR3: TGTGCCACCCGTTTCCAGAGGCAAAACACTGAAGCTTTCTTT. The rearrangement links TRBV27 to TRBJ1-1; D is undetermined. Trimming removed 10 bases from V and 2 bases from J, with 17 bases in between. The V gene's germline CDR1 is MNHEY and CDR2 SMNVEV (reference sequence). This CDR3 contains 14 residues.

The chain has TRBV29-1 and TRBJ1-1; 11 bases map to TRBD1. V shed 7 bases, J shed 4 bases, and the junction held 8 bases outside the gene matches. The CDR3 runs 14 residues. CDR1 SQVTM and CDR2 ANQGSEA come from the germline V gene. CDR3 bases: TGCAGCGCGGGGACAGGGGGTTCTCTCACTGAAGCTTTCTTT. It yields the protein CSAGTGGSLTEAFF.

This chain joins TRBV6-1 and TRBJ2-7, with 8 bases identical to TRBD2. V lost 4 bases and J lost 3; bases outside the gene matches: 11. Germline V gene sequence: CDR1 MNHNS, CDR2 SASEGT. This CDR3 has 16 residues. CDR3 sequence (DNA): TGTGCCAGCAGTGTGCGAGGGGGGACTAGAGGCTACGAGCAGTACTTC. Amino acid sequence: CASSVRGGTRGYEQYF.

The chain joins TRBV6-4 to TRBJ2-3, with 10 bases that match TRBD2. In germline, CDR1 is MRHNA, CDR2 SNTAGT. The CDR3 loop spans 15 amino acids. J gave up 6 bases and V 5 bases, and 8 bases lay outside the gene matches. In DNA, the CDR3 is TGTGCCAGCAGTCCCCTAGCGGGAGCTGGGGATACGCAGTATTTT. Its protein is CASSPLAGAGDTQYF.

The chain is built from TRBV9 and TRBJ2-2, with 8 bases identical to TRBD1. The ends lost 4 bases at V and 6 bases at J; junction bases unmatched: 11. From germline, CDR1 is SGDLS and CDR2 YYNGEE. CDR3 length: 16 residues. This CDR3 is CASSIGQGGIAGELFF. The CDR3 DNA reads TGTGCCAGCAGCATTGGACAGGGAGGTATAGCCGGGGAGCTGTTTTTT.

The chain has TRBV30 and TRBJ2-3; the match to TRBD2 covers 14 bases. The CDR3 loop spans 16 amino acids. Germline V CDR1 and CDR2: GTSNPN, SVGIG (reference sequence). V lost 0 bases and J lost 8; bases outside the gene matches: 7. As DNA, the CDR3 is TGTGCCTGGAGTGTACCTTCGACTAGCGGGAGGGTTACGCAGTATTTT. Protein: CAWSVPSTSGRVTQYF.

V is TRBV2 and J is TRBJ2-7; TRBD1 agrees at 9 bases. This CDR3 spans 15 amino acids. J was trimmed by 0 bases and V by 4 bases; bases with no gene match: 4. Germline loops: CDR1 SNHLY, CDR2 FYNNEI. The CDR3 protein is CASSAGTGPSYEQYF. CDR3 in DNA: TGTGCCAGCAGTGCCGGGACAGGGCCCTCCTACGAGCAGTACTTC.

The V call is TRBV5-1, the J call TRBJ2-1, with 10 bases aligning to TRBD1. The V gene end was trimmed by 4 bases and the J gene end by 4 bases; junction bases not matched to a gene: 8. The germline CDR1 and CDR2 sequences are SGHRS and YFSETQ. This CDR3 is 16 amino acids long. The CDR3, as DNA: TGCGCCAGCAGCACCGGGACAGGGGTTTCGTACAATGAGCAGTTCTTC. This encodes CASSTGTGVSYNEQFF. Combining the CDR3 with reference TRBV5-1 and TRBJ2-1 gives the whole variable domain KAGVTQTPRYLIKTRGQQVTLSCSPISGHRSVSWYQQTPGQGLQFLFEYFSETQRNKGNFPGRFSGRQFSNSRSEMNVSTLELGDSALYLCASSTGTGVSYNEQFFGPGTRLTVL.

The gene calls are TRBV7-2 and TRBJ2-5; possibly TRBD2 for D (6 bases). Germline loops: CDR1 SGHTA, CDR2 FQGNSA. V was pared by 5 bases and J by 4 bases, with 14 bases between. The CDR3 is 14 amino acids. CDR3 in amino acids: CASSPRLDVETQYF. DNA of the CDR3: TGTGCCAGCAGCCCGAGACTAGACGTAGAGACCCAGTACTTC. Full variable domain (missing parts from reference TRBV7-2 and TRBJ2-5): GAGVSQSPSNKVTEKGKDVELRCDPISGHTALYWYRQSLGQGLEFLIYFQGNSAPDKSGLPSDRFSAERTGGSVSTLTIQRTQQEDSAVYLCASSPRLDVETQYFGPGTRLLVL.